The 8 T cell receptor beta chains below were found in one sample sequenced in a study of tumor-infiltrating lymphocytes in primary liver carcinoma. A constant-region primer primed TCR beta cDNA synthesis from 400 to 550 ng of total RNA. Researchers made the TCR beta libraries by running three nested multiplex PCR rounds with slightly modified ARM-PCR. Primers for the first two PCR rounds were TRBV1-TRBV30 forward primers and a C-beta reverse primer (roughly 10 cycles per round). TCRdb reprocessed the multiplex PCR reads via MiXCR and lists one record per CDR3 protein. The repertoire holds 300,000 to 350,000 distinct CDR3 sequences, with 58% as singletons. The study extracted blood RNA from unsorted whole blood and also extracted germline DNA. The sequenced sample was peripheral blood. The receptors derive from a woman aged 25-40 years with primary liver carcinoma and hepatitis B virus infection.

A remark on this clonotype: At one end the junction does not follow the germline gene, possibly because of a read error. The V and J genes are TRBV5-5 and TRBJ2-5, with D tentatively TRBD1 or TRBD2 (5 bases each). There are 14 residues in the CDR3. Per the germline V gene, CDR1 is SGHKS and CDR2 is YYEKEE (reference sequence). CDR3 loop: CASSSTAGSESQYF. CDR3 coding DNA: TGTGCCAGCAGCTCAACAGCAGGGAGCGAGAGCCAGTACTTC.

This clonotype was counted ten times or more. V usage is TRBV29-1 and J usage is TRBJ2-4; TRBD2 aligns across 10 bases. Germline V gene data show CDR1 as SQVTM and CDR2 as ANQGSEA. This CDR3 region has 16 residues. V lost 0 bases and J lost 8; bases outside the gene matches: 10. The CDR3, as DNA: TGCAGCGTTGAAGATCCAGCGGGAGGGCCGGGGGACATTCAGTACTTC. This codes for CSVEDPAGGPGDIQYF.

To note about this clonotype: The conserved final phenylalanine or tryptophan is absent from the CDR3, which likely points to a read error. V is TRBV12-3 or TRBV12-4 and J is TRBJ2-3, with D possibly TRBD1 on 5 matching bases. CDR3 length: 14 residues. V was cut by 9 bases and J by 3 bases, with 16 bases left in between. CDR3 loop: CARRTGGATDTQYY. CDR3 in DNA: TGTGCCAGGAGAACGGGTGGGGCAACAGATACGCAGTATTAT.

This chain connects TRBV6-2 or TRBV6-3 to TRBJ1-6, with TRBD1 as a possible D gene (6 bases). V was trimmed by 10 bases and J by 10 bases, leaving 14 bases between them. The CDR3 has 12 amino acids. In germline, CDR1 is MNHEY, CDR2 SVGEGT. CDR3 sequence reads: CATRGTGSPLHF. The DNA of the CDR3 is TGTGCCACCAGGGGAACAGGATCACCCCTCCACTTT.

Comments on this clonotype: This clone may be a read error of a much larger clone one base away. The chain is built from TRBV12-3 or TRBV12-4 and TRBJ1-5; D is ambiguous. This CDR3 has 12 amino acids. V was pared by 7 bases and J by 7 bases, with 11 bases between. CDR3 amino acids: CASNRMGQPQHF. In nucleotides, the CDR3 is TGTGCCAGCAACCGAATGGGGCAGCCCCAGCATTTT.

The chain joins TRBV7-9 to TRBJ1-1; D is uncertain. The CDR3 sequence is 12 residues long. Per the germline V gene, CDR1 is SEHNR and CDR2 is FQNEAQ (reference sequence). V was cut by 6 bases and J by 4 bases, with 9 bases left in between. The CDR3 sequence: CASSHMGTEAFF. DNA for the CDR3: TGTGCCAGCAGTCACATGGGCACTGAAGCTTTCTTT.

Concerning this clonotype itself: A clone one base away is much larger, so this may be a read error. The genes are TRBV11-2 and TRBJ1-4; D not certain. Germline CDR1 is SGHAT and CDR2 is FQNNGV. This CDR3 has 16 amino acids. The DNA of the CDR3 is TGTGCCAGCAGCCTCAAAAGCGGTGGTTCAAATGAAAAACTGCTTTTT. Its translation is CASSLKSGGSNEKLLF. Full variable domain (remainder filled in from reference TRBV11-2 and TRBJ1-4): EAGVAQSPRYKIIEKRQSVAFWCNPISGHATLYWYQQILGQGPKLLIQFQNNGVVDDSQLPKDRFSAERLKGVDSTLKIQPAKLEDSAVYLCASSLKSGGSNEKLLFGSGTQLSVL.

This clonotype was recorded many times. The chain combines TRBV4-2 with TRBJ2-7, with D unresolved. From germline, CDR1 is LGHNA and CDR2 YNFKEQ. The ends were cut back, 0 bases at V and 0 bases at J, with 12 bases in the middle. The CDR3 is 16 residues long. The CDR3 bases are TGTGCCAGCAGCCAAGATTATTCTACGTACTCCTACGAGCAGTACTTC. It codes for CASSQDYSTYSYEQYF.